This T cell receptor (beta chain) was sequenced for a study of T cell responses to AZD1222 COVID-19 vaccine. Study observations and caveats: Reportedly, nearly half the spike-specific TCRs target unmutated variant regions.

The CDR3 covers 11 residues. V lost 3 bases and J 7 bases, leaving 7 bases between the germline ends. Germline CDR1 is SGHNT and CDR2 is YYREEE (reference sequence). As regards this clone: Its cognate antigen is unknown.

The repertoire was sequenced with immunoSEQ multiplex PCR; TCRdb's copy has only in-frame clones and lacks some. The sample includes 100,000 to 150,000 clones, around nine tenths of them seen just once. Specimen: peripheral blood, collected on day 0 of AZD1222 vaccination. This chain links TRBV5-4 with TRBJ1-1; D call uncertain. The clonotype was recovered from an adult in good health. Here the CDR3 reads CASSSLDEAFF. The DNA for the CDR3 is TGTGCCAGCAGCTCGTTGGATGAAGCTTTCTTT.